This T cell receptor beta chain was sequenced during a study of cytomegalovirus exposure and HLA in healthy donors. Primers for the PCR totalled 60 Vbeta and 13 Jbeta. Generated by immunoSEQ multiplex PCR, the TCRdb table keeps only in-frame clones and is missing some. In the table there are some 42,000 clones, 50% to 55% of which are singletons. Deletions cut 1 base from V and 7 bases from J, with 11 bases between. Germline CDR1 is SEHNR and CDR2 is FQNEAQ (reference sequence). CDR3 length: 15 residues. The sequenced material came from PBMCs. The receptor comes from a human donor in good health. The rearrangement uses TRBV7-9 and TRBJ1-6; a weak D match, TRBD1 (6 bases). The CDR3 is CASSLVDRPNSPLHF. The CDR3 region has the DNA TGTGCCAGCAGCTTAGTCGACAGGCCCAATTCACCCCTCCACTTT.